This TCR beta chain was retrieved from a study of blood T cell repertoires in COVID-19 (dated by TCRdb to between 2020 and 2021). In terms of the full investigation: The collaborator samples originated in the United States, Italy and Spain and spanned the acute and convalescent phases of COVID-19. The material from the prospective study consisted of cDNA or gDNA derived from T cells, B-cell-depleted T cells, or PBMCs. The dataset comprised deeply sampled blood TCRbeta repertoires from subjects exposed to, actively infected with, or recovered from COVID-19. The repertoires were made available in a free public database intended to serve as a resource for research on the immune response to SARS-CoV-2. Samples were obtained from the ongoing ImmuneRACE study (first 160 participants) and from 1,254 subjects provided by 6 global collaborators. Sample metadata almost always included a de-identified subject ID, COVID-19 status, age in years and sex. Where HLA class I and class II types were available, the types were taken from metadata supplied by the sample provider, not from assay-based typing. On the study overall, not on this receptor specifically: How much clinical and demographic metadata was included differed by source and by participant, and the metadata was provided uncurated.

Each collaborating institution followed its own protocols to collect whole blood in K2EDTA tubes. For TCRbeta analysis, collaborators shipped samples as frozen whole blood, isolated PBMCs, or DNA extracted from either of those sample types. Worth noting for this clone: Its antigen is unknown. Nothing much larger sits one base from this clone, and base qualities are not available.

Its CDR3 holds 12 amino acids, cysteine through phenylalanine. Of all the DNA, just the CDR3 is kept, 36 bases in frame from base 1. The trim is 2 bases for V and 7 bases for J, with a gap of 9 bases between the germline ends. TCRbeta CDR3 regions were amplified from genomic DNA by means of the immunoSEQ Assay, a bias-controlled multiplex PCR. The paper's data handling went like this. The number of nucleated cells in each sample was estimated by amplification of reference gene primers within the assay. Sequence reads were collapsed and filtered to measure the absolute abundance of every unique TCRbeta CDR3 rearrangement. Productive Simpson clonality was computed per sample as the square root of Simpson's diversity index over productive rearrangements. The immuneACCESS repertoire file appears here via TCRdb, limited to in-frame rearrangements. These files lack a portion of the clones; in checked studies, under half of the deficit traces to unresolved V genes, and the cause of the others is not known. The V and J calls and clone size were taken over from that table, and D and trimming were inferred from the DNA. The sample includes more than 110,000 clones, with more than 80% observed a single time. The ten largest account for roughly 11% of the sample.

This receptor was obtained from a woman older than 75 with acute or convalescent COVID-19. The V gene is TRBV12-3 or TRBV12-4 and the J gene is TRBJ2-7; the D gene cannot be named for sure. Sequencing input: peripheral blood. The DNA is TGTGCCAGCAGTTTATCCCAGGCTGAGCAGTACTTC. Its protein is CASSLSQAEQYF.